These T cell receptor beta chains were read from a single sample in a study of CD8+ T cells in alopecia areata. The repertoire was sequenced with immunoSEQ multiplex PCR; TCRdb's copy has only in-frame clones and lacks some. Of about 200,000 clones listed, more than 55% are singletons. The sequencing here drew on CD4+ T cells sorted from blood, taken at week 4, from a patient treated with tofacitinib. Receptor source: a human donor with alopecia areata. The CDR3 runs from the conserved cysteine through the conserved F or W. Each record gives: D gene, V gene, clone size, J gene, CDR3 DNA, CDR3 protein. D genes are given only for firm matches. A row's size may be missing; if present it is once, few, many or a size class.

NA	TRBV5-1	NA	TRBJ2-1	TGCGCCAGCAGCTTGGCAATGGATGAGCAGTTCTTC	CASSLAMDEQFF
NA	TRBV5-1	once	TRBJ1-3	TGCGCCAGCAGCCCTACAGGGACCTCTGGAAACACCATATATTTT	CASSPTGTSGNTIYF
TRBD1	TRBV6-1	NA	TRBJ1-1	TGTGCCAGCAGTCGACAGGGTCTGGGAACTGAAGCTTTCTTT	CASSRQGLGTEAFF
NA	TRBV29-1	NA	TRBJ2-5	TGCAGCGTTGCACGCAGGGTGGCCGAGACCCAGTACTTC	CSVARRVAETQYF
NA	TRBV30	NA	TRBJ2-2	TGTGCCTGGAGTGTCAGTCACACCGGGGAGCTGTTTTTT	CAWSVSHTGELFF
TRBD1	TRBV7-2	NA	TRBJ1-4	TGTGCCAGCAGCTCCCGACAGGGGGCAGGTTCTAATGAAAAACTGTTTTTT	CASSSRQGAGSNEKLFF
TRBD1	TRBV5-1	NA	TRBJ2-3	TGCGCCAGCAGCTTGGCCGGGGCAGGGGGAGATACGCAGTATTTT	CASSLAGAGGDTQYF
TRBD1	TRBV29-1	NA	TRBJ1-6	TGCAGCGCGCGGACAGGGTGGGATTCACCCCTCCACTTT	CSARTGWDSPLHF
NA	TRBV29-1	NA	TRBJ2-3	TGCAGCAATCGAGTTAGGGGCCGCACAGATACGCAGTATTTT	CSNRVRGRTDTQYF
NA	TRBV5-1	NA	TRBJ1-1	TGCGCCAGCAGCTTCAAGCTCGACACTGAAGCTTTCTTT	CASSFKLDTEAFF
NA	TRBV7-6	NA	TRBJ2-3	TGTGCCAGCAGCCCTTACGGGGGAGACACAGATACGCAGTATTTT	CASSPYGGDTDTQYF
NA	TRBV6-6	NA	TRBJ1-2	TGTGCCAGCAGTTACGGACGCGAGGATGGCTACACCTTC	CASSYGREDGYTF
NA	TRBV30	NA	TRBJ2-7	TGTGCCTGGAGTGAGCGGAGGGGGCTACAATGGAACGAGCAGTACTTC	CAWSERRGLQWNEQYF
TRBD2	TRBV7-6	few	TRBJ2-1	TGTGCCAGCAGCTTATTCTTTGGGGGACTAGCGGGGGCGGGCAATGAGCAGTTCTTC	CASSLFFGGLAGAGNEQFF
TRBD1	TRBV30	few	TRBJ1-1	TGTGCCTGGATGGGACAGATGAACACTGAAGCTTTCTTT	CAWMGQMNTEAFF
NA	TRBV6-1	NA	TRBJ2-1	TGTGCCAGCAGTGACGGGACGGACAATGAGCAGTTCTTC	CASSDGTDNEQFF
NA	TRBV6-5	few	TRBJ1-2	TGTGCCATAAGAACGGAGCCTTATGGCTACACCTTC	CAIRTEPYGYTF
NA	TRBV20-1	NA	TRBJ2-5	TGCAGTGCTAGTCCCCGGGAGACCCAGTACTTC	CSASPRETQYF
NA	TRBV11-2	few	TRBJ1-2	TGTGCCAGCAGCCCCTTGGACCATGGCTACACCTTC	CASSPLDHGYTF
TRBD1	TRBV30	NA	TRBJ2-7	TGTGCCTGGAGGTGGGGACAGCAAGTCTACGAGCAGTACTTC	CAWRWGQQVYEQYF
TRBD2	TRBV11-2	NA	TRBJ2-7	TGTGCCAGCAGCTTAGCGCTAGCGGAGTCCTACGAGCAGTACTTC	CASSLALAESYEQYF
NA	TRBV4-2	few	TRBJ1-5	TGTGCCAGCAGCCAAGGGAGGGCCAATCAGCCCCAGCATTTT	CASSQGRANQPQHF
NA	TRBV6-5	few	TRBJ1-2	TGTGCCAGCACTCCCAATCCGGCGGACTATGGCTACACCTTC	CASTPNPADYGYTF
TRBD2	TRBV29-1	few	TRBJ2-5	TGCAGCGCCGGACTAGCGCAAGAGACCCAGTACTTC	CSAGLAQETQYF
NA	TRBV7-2	few	TRBJ1-4	TGTGCCAGCAGCGTAAACAAGGGCTTTAATGAAAAACTGTTTTTT	CASSVNKGFNEKLFF
TRBD1	TRBV27	NA	TRBJ2-7	TGTGCCAGCAGCAAACAGGGGGCGGGCTACGAGCAGTACTTC	CASSKQGAGYEQYF
NA	TRBV29-1	NA	TRBJ2-6	TGCAGCGTTGCGGGGACGCAGGGGCCGCCCGCTGGGGCCAACGTCCTGACTTTC	CSVAGTQGPPAGANVLTF
NA	TRBV30	NA	TRBJ1-4	TGTGCCTGGAGTTTATCTGAAAAACTGTTTTTT	CAWSLSEKLFF
NA	TRBV10-3	few	TRBJ1-2	TGTGCCATCAGTGAGGTGGAGCGGGTCGGCTACACCTTC	CAISEVERVGYTF
NA	TRBV30	NA	TRBJ2-1	TGTGCCTGGAGTGCCCAAATTGACGGGGAGCAGTTCTTC	CAWSAQIDGEQFF
NA	TRBV5-1	few	TRBJ2-1	TGCGCCAGCAGCCCGGACACCGGGAATAACAATGAGCAGTTCTTC	CASSPDTGNNNEQFF
TRBD2	TRBV7-2	NA	TRBJ2-5	TGTGCCAGCAGCTTGCCAGCGGGGGGCCGGGAGACCCAGTACTTC	CASSLPAGGRETQYF
TRBD1	TRBV2	NA	TRBJ2-1	TGTGCCAGCAGTTCCGGGACAGGGGGGATCGATGAGCAGTTCTTC	CASSSGTGGIDEQFF
NA	TRBV9	NA	TRBJ2-2	TGTGCCAGCAGCGATAATTTCGGGGTTGGGGAGCTGTTTTTT	CASSDNFGVGELFF
NA	TRBV5-6	NA	TRBJ1-1	TGTGCCAGCAGCTTGAAAGGGGTGGCCACTGAAGCTTTCTTT	CASSLKGVATEAFF
NA	TRBV5-1	NA	TRBJ2-5	TGCGCCAGCAGCTTGGAATGGAGCACGGAGACCCAGTACTTC	CASSLEWSTETQYF
NA	TRBV29-1	NA	TRBJ1-1	TGCAGCGTTATGCCCCTCAAAAACACTGAAGCTTTCTTT	CSVMPLKNTEAFF
NA	TRBV27	NA	TRBJ1-6	TGTGCCAGCAGTTTCAGGGTACCTTATAATTCACCCCTCCACTTT	CASSFRVPYNSPLHF
TRBD2	TRBV29-1	few	TRBJ2-1	TGCAGCGTGACTGGACTAGCGAGCAATGAGCAGTTCTTC	CSVTGLASNEQFF
NA	TRBV13	once	TRBJ2-2	TGTGCCAGCAGCCGGGAGCAGGGGAACACCGGGGAGCTGTTTTTT	CASSREQGNTGELFF
NA	TRBV20-1	NA	TRBJ1-6	TGCAGTGCTAGAGATCATTCACCCCTCCACTTT	CSARDHSPLHF
NA	TRBV27	NA	TRBJ2-3	TGTGCCAGCAGTTTAGGGGCGATAGATACGCAGTATTTT	CASSLGAIDTQYF
TRBD1	TRBV5-5	few	TRBJ2-7	TGTGCCAGCAGCGGGACAGGGGCTCACGAGCAGTACTTC	CASSGTGAHEQYF
NA	TRBV30	NA	TRBJ2-3	TGTGCCTGGAGTCACGATTCCACAGATACGCAGTATTTT	CAWSHDSTDTQYF
NA	TRBV6-1	NA	TRBJ2-3	TGTGCCAGCAGTCCATCCCCGACCACCGATAAGCAGTATTTT	CASSPSPTTDKQYF
TRBD1	TRBV28	few	TRBJ1-2	TGTGCCAGCACCGGACAGGTCTATGGCTACACCTTC	CASTGQVYGYTF
NA	TRBV7-9	NA	TRBJ1-6	TGTGCCAGCAGCACCTACATGCTACAGATTAATTCACCCCTCCACTTT	CASSTYMLQINSPLHF
NA	TRBV28	NA	TRBJ2-7	TGTGCCAGCAGTTTTGGGGGTGGAGACGCCGAGCAGTACTTC	CASSFGGGDAEQYF
NA	TRBV27	few	TRBJ2-6	TGTGCCAGCAGTACATCGACTGGGGCCAACGTCCTGACTTTC	CASSTSTGANVLTF
TRBD2	TRBV10-3	few	TRBJ2-5	TGTGCCATCAGTGAGTCGCTTCTAGCGGGCCAAGAGACCCAGTACTTC	CAISESLLAGQETQYF
TRBD1	TRBV29-1	NA	TRBJ2-6	TGCAGCGTGGCTGACAGGGCTGGGGCCAACGTCCTGACTTTC	CSVADRAGANVLTF
NA	TRBV6-1	few	TRBJ1-1	TGTGCCAGCAGTGCGTTCGGGGCAAACACTGAAGCTTTCTTT	CASSAFGANTEAFF
NA	TRBV7-2	few	TRBJ1-5	TGTGCCAGCAGCGCCCCCAATCAGCCCCAGCATTTT	CASSAPNQPQHF
TRBD1	TRBV30	NA	TRBJ2-1	TGTGCCTGGAATATTGCCGGGACAGGGAGCCGCGAGCAGTTCTTC	CAWNIAGTGSREQFF
NA	TRBV23-1	once	TRBJ1-2	TGCGCCAGGGACCGCCGTGGCTACACCTTC	CARDRRGYTF
TRBD1	TRBV27	NA	TRBJ2-7	TGTGCCAGCAGTTTACCATCAGGGGGCAGTCGCCGCGAGCAGTACTTC	CASSLPSGGSRREQYF
NA	TRBV29-1	NA	TRBJ2-2	TGCAGCGTTCAGGGGTCGAACACCGGGGAGCTGTTTTTT	CSVQGSNTGELFF